Following are 20 T cell receptor beta chains from one sample sequenced in a study of blood T cell repertoires in COVID-19. Profiling relied on immunoSEQ multiplex PCR, and the TCRdb table lists in-frame clones only, not all of them. The sample carries 95,000 to 150,000 clones, roughly 84% recorded once. The sequenced material came from PBMCs or T cells enriched from blood (not recorded which). These receptors came from a young woman who had recovered from COVID-19.

This chain connects TRBV18 to TRBJ1-5, with 9 bases fitting TRBD1. Trimming cost V 1 base and J 2 bases; bases outside gene matches: 3. CDR3 length: 16 residues. Looked up from germline, CDR1 is KGHSH and CDR2 is LQKENI. The CDR3 spells CASSPQGQGGNQPQHF. The CDR3 DNA reads as TGTGCCAGCTCACCACAGGGACAGGGAGGCAATCAGCCCCAGCATTTT.

CDR3 sequence reads: CASLEGRATDEQFF. CDR3 DNA sequence: TGCGCCAGCTTAGAGGGGAGGGCCACGGATGAGCAGTTCTTC. The V call is TRBV5-1, the J call TRBJ2-1; 7 bases map to TRBD2. CDR3 length: 14 amino acids. Germline V lookup: CDR1 SGHRS, CDR2 YFSETQ. The V segment lost 7 bases and the J segment 8 bases; nucleotides outside the gene matches: 12.

V and J are TRBV5-6 and TRBJ1-3; no definite D call. The length of the CDR3 is 14 residues. V lost 5 bases to trimming and J lost 2 bases, with 11 bases between them. The germline CDR1 and CDR2 sequences are SGHDT and YYEEEE. The CDR3 sequence: CASRIGLTGNTIYF. CDR3 sequence (DNA): TGTGCCAGCAGGATTGGACTAACTGGAAACACCATATATTTT.

The chain carries TRBV7-2 and TRBJ1-3; 9 bases fit TRBD1. V gave up 5 bases and J gave up 4 bases; unmatched junction bases: 6. This CDR3 has 15 residues. CDR1 and CDR2 (germline): SGHTA, FQGNSA. The CDR3 sequence is CASSPGTGYGNTIYF. CDR3 DNA sequence: TGTGCCAGCAGCCCTGGGACAGGGTACGGAAACACCATATATTTT.

The genes are TRBV5-8 and TRBJ2-7, with a weak D call TRBD2 (5 bases). Per the germline V gene, CDR1 is SGHTS and CDR2 is YDEGEE. V lost 0 bases and J 0 bases, leaving 7 bases between the germline ends. This CDR3 region has 14 residues. The CDR3 DNA reads as TGTGCCAGCAGCTTGGACAGCGGCTCCTACGAGCAGTACTTC. Its protein is CASSLDSGSYEQYF.

The chain couples TRBV11-3 to TRBJ1-2, with D unresolved. CDR1 is SGHNT, CDR2 YENEEA, per germline. The CDR3 consists of 13 residues. V was clipped by 0 bases and J by 4 bases, with 6 bases between them. The CDR3 region has the DNA TGTGCCAGCAGCTTAGACGGGATCTATGGCTACACCTTC. It encodes CASSLDGIYGYTF.

This chain connects TRBV19 to TRBJ1-5, with D possibly being TRBD1 (6 bases). The CDR3 is made up of 14 amino acids. Germline V gene data show CDR1 as LNHDA and CDR2 as SQIVND (reference sequence). V lost 7 bases to trimming and J lost 7 bases, with 17 bases between them. The CDR3 nucleotides read TGTGCCAGTACAACCGGGACAATAGGCCAGCCCCAGCATTTT. This translates into CASTTGTIGQPQHF.

This clone has only a few counts. The V call is TRBV6-5, the J call TRBJ1-6; 7 bases map to TRBD1. CDR1 MNHEY and CDR2 SVGAGI come from the germline V gene. V shed 9 bases and J 9 bases; nucleotides not matched to a gene: 14. The CDR3 has 15 amino acids. CDR3 DNA sequence: TGTGCCAGTCAGGAGGGGCAGGGGGTGAGTTCACCCCTCCACTTT. Translated, it gives CASQEGQGVSSPLHF.

CDR3 sequence: CASSSSPGGAGETQYF. The CDR3 coding sequence is TGCGCCAGCAGCTCCTCTCCGGGGGGGGCTGGTGAGACCCAGTACTTC. The rearrangement links TRBV5-1 to TRBJ2-5; 8 bases align to TRBD2. Germline CDR1 and CDR2: SGHRS and YFSETQ. The junction had 12 bases not matched to a gene; V was cut back by 3 bases and J by 5 bases. The CDR3 length is 16 residues.

The rearrangement joins TRBV19 to TRBJ1-1, with D hard to call. From germline, CDR1 is LNHDA and CDR2 SQIVND (reference sequence). The CDR3 totals 14 residues. Trimming removed 5 bases at V and 8 bases at J, with 18 bases between. The CDR3 DNA sequence: TGTGCCAGTAGTTCGCCCCTAGGTGCGCAGGAAGCTTTCTTT. Translating it yields CASSSPLGAQEAFF.

The chain uses TRBV2 and TRBJ2-3; 13 nucleotides match TRBD2. Trimming removed 6 bases from V and 2 bases from J; junction bases left unmatched: 8. Germline CDR1 reads SNHLY; CDR2 reads FYNNEI. This CDR3 has 17 amino acids. The CDR3 reads CASSRGLAGPSTDTQYF. In nucleotides, the CDR3 is TGTGCCAGCAGCCGGGGACTAGCGGGACCTTCCACAGATACGCAGTATTTT.

This clone was picked up one time. The CDR3 DNA reads TGCGCCAGCAACCCTGGCAGTTCTAACTATGGCTACACCTTC. Amino acids: CASNPGSSNYGYTF. This sequence joins TRBV5-1 and TRBJ1-2; no reliable D call. The ends were cut back, 6 bases at V and 0 bases at J, with 12 bases in the middle. The CDR3 is 14 residues long. Germline CDR1 SGHRS, CDR2 YFSETQ.

The chain couples TRBV2 to TRBJ2-7; tentatively, D is TRBD1 (6 bases). Germline V gene data show CDR1 as SNHLY and CDR2 as FYNNEI. This CDR3 comprises 15 residues. Trimming removed 1 base at V and 2 bases at J, with 12 bases between. CDR3 in DNA: TGTGCCAGCAGTGAAGAGGCAGGGGCTACCTACGAGCAGTACTTC. Protein sequence: CASSEEAGATYEQYF.

This chain connects TRBV19 to TRBJ2-5, with 10 bases fitting TRBD2. V was pared by 4 bases and J by 0 bases, with 8 bases of the junction left unmatched. This CDR3 is 17 amino acids long. Germline CDR1 reads LNHDA; CDR2 reads SQIVND (reference sequence). The CDR3 nucleotides are TGTGCCAGTAGTAGCACAAGGACTAGCGGAGACCAAGAGACCCAGTACTTC. This codes for CASSSTRTSGDQETQYF. Based on the CDR3 plus reference TRBV19 and TRBJ2-5, the full variable domain is DGGITQSPKYLFRKEGQNVTLSCEQNLNHDAMYWYRQDPGQGLRLIYYSQIVNDFQKGDIAEGYSVSREKKESFPLTVTSAQKNPTAFYLCASSSTRTSGDQETQYFGPGTRLLVL.

This clone was recorded only once. This sequence joins TRBV13 and TRBJ2-1, with 7 bases fitting TRBD1. The CDR3 has 16 residues. Germline-derived CDR1 and CDR2 are PRHDT and FYEKMQ (reference sequence). V trimming: 3 bases; J trimming: 5 bases; junction bases outside the gene matches: 10. Here the CDR3 reads CASSFRYRGTNNEQFF. DNA of the CDR3: TGTGCCAGCAGCTTCCGGTACAGGGGAACTAACAATGAGCAGTTCTTC.

This clone was seen more than once but under ten times. The chain recombines TRBV11-2 with TRBJ2-3, with 14 positions matching TRBD2. After removal of 6 bases from V and 7 bases from J, the junction contained 6 bases not matched to a gene. Germline V CDR1 and CDR2: SGHAT, FQNNGV. CDR3 length: 15 amino acids. The CDR3: CASRRLAGGPHTQYF. DNA for the CDR3: TGTGCCAGCAGACGACTAGCGGGAGGGCCACATACGCAGTATTTT.

The rearrangement uses TRBV7-9 and TRBJ1-3, with 8 bases fitting TRBD1. Germline CDR1 is SEHNR and CDR2 is FQNEAQ (reference sequence). V lost 4 bases and J lost 4; bases outside the gene matches: 3. The CDR3 sequence is 14 residues long. The DNA for the CDR3 is TGTGCCAGCAGCTATCGGACAGGGGGAAACACCATATATTTT. Translating it yields CASSYRTGGNTIYF.

This clone occurred once. The rearrangement joins TRBV11-3 to TRBJ2-3, with 11 positions matching TRBD2. Germline values: CDR1 SGHNT, CDR2 YENEEA. This CDR3 has 17 amino acids. J lost 0 bases, V lost 3 bases, and 5 bases had no gene match. CDR3 loop: CASSLGTSGPSTDTQYF. In DNA form, the CDR3 reads TGTGCCAGCAGCTTGGGGACTAGCGGACCTAGCACAGATACGCAGTATTTT.

This clone was counted many times. The chain carries TRBV5-1 and TRBJ2-2; 13 bases line up with TRBD2. Germline trimming cut 4 bases from V and 7 bases from J; bases unmatched to any gene: 16. Germline V lookup: CDR1 SGHRS, CDR2 YFSETQ. This CDR3 has 19 residues. The CDR3 region has the DNA TGCGCCAGCAGCGGCACACCGGGACTAGCGGGAAGGGTTGGCGGGGAGCTGTTTTTT. Translating it yields CASSGTPGLAGRVGGELFF.

The chain is built from TRBV7-8 and TRBJ2-3, with TRBD2 matching over 15 bases. Per the germline V gene, CDR1 is SGHVS and CDR2 is FQNEAQ. The CDR3 covers 17 residues. J lost 4 bases, V lost 5 bases, and 7 bases had no gene match. In nucleotides, the CDR3 is TGTGCCAGCAGCAAGGGACTAGCGGGAGGTTCATCAGATACGCAGTATTTT. Its translation is CASSKGLAGGSSDTQYF. Filled out from reference TRBV7-8 and TRBJ2-3, the complete variable domain reads GAGVSQSPRYKVAKRGQDVALRCDPISGHVSLFWYQQALGQGPEFLTYFQNEAQLDKSGLPSDRFFAERPEGSVSTLKIQRTQQEDSAVYLCASSKGLAGGSSDTQYFGPGTRLTVL.